One T cell receptor (beta chain) is described in this entry. Antigen unknown. The sample belongs to a study of response to subunit inactivated influenza vaccine. Points from the study as a whole: Seasonal influenza vaccination, on each occasion, was suggested by the authors to recruit few new T cells.

There are 15 residues in the CDR3. Germline CDR1 reads DFQATT; CDR2 reads SNEGSKA (reference sequence). Between the trimmed V and J ends, which lost 5 bases and 3 bases, there was a span of 20 bases. MiXCR, run by TCRdb on the RT-PCR reads, gives a single entry per CDR3 protein. The sample has hundreds of thousands of distinct CDR3 sequences, roughly 13% seen once. This receptor was identified in a man aged 45-65 years who received an inactivated influenza vaccine. The sequencing used PBMCs from blood, collected roughly 48 days after vaccination. The rearrangement links TRBV20-1 to TRBJ2-7; unclear D gene. The CDR3 here is CSAPSTASAIYEQYF. CDR3 bases: TGCAGTGCTCCCAGCACCGCCTCCGCGATCTACGAGCAGTACTTC.